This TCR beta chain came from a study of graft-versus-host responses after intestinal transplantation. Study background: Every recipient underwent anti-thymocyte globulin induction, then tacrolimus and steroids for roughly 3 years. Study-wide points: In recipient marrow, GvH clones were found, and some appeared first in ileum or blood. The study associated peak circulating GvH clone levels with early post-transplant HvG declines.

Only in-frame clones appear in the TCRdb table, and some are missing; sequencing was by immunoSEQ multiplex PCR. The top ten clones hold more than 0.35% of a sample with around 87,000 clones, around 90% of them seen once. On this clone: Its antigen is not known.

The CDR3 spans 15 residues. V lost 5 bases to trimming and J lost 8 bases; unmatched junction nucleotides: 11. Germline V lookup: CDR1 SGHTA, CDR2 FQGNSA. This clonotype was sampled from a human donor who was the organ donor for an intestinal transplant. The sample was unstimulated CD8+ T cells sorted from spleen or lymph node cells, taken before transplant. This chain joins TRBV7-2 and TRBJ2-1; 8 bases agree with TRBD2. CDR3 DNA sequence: TGTGCCAGCAGCACGGGACTAGGTATCATAGATGAGCAGTTCTTC. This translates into CASSTGLGIIDEQFF.